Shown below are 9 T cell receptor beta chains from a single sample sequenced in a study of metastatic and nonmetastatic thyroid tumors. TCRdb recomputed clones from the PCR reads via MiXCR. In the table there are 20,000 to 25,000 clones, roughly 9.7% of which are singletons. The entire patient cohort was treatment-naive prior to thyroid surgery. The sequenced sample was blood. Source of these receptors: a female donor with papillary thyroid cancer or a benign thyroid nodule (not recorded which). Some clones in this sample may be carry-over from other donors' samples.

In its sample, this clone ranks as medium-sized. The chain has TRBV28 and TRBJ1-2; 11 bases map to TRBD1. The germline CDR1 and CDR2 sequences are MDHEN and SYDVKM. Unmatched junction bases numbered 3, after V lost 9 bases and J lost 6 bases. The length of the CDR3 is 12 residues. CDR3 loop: CASGQGADGYTF. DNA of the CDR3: TGTGCCAGTGGACAGGGGGCGGATGGCTACACCTTC.

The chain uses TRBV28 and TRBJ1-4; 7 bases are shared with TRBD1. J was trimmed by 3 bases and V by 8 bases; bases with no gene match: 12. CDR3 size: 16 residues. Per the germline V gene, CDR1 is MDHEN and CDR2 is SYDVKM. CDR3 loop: CASERKGARANEKLFF. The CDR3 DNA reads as TGTGCCAGCGAGAGGAAGGGGGCGCGGGCTAATGAAAAACTGTTTTTT.

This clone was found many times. CDR3 nucleotide sequence: TGTGCACACTCCGGGACAGGGGGCTACGAGCAGTACTTC. Amino acid sequence: CAHSGTGGYEQYF. V gene TRBV30 combines with J gene TRBJ2-7, with 11 bases that match TRBD1. The CDR3 extends over 13 amino acids. Germline CDR1 is GTSNPN and CDR2 is SVGIG (reference sequence). The full variable domain, with the rest looked up from reference TRBV30 and TRBJ2-7, is SQTIHQWPATLVQPVGSPLSLECTVEGTSNPNLYWYRQAAGRGLQLLFYSVGIGQISSEVPQNLSASRPQDRQFILSSKKLLLSDSGFYLCAHSGTGGYEQYFGPGTRLTVT.

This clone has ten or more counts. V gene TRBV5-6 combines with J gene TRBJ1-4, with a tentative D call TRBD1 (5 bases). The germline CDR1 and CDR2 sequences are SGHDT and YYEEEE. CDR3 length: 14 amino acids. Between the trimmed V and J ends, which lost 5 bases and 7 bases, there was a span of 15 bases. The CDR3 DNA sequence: TGTGCCAGCAGTTTTGGGGGACTCGGTGAAAAACTGTTTTTT. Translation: CASSFGGLGEKLFF.

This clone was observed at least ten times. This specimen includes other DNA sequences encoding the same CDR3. Here the CDR3 reads CASSPGLAGNEQYF. Here the CDR3 DNA reads TGTGCCAGCAGCCCCGGACTAGCGGGTAACGAGCAGTACTTC. The chain employs TRBV7-6 and TRBJ2-7; 11 bases agree with TRBD2. The J segment lost 5 bases and the V segment lost 5 bases, leaving 5 bases of the junction unmatched. The CDR3 covers 14 residues. Germline V gene lookup returns CDR1 SGHVS and CDR2 FNYEAQ.

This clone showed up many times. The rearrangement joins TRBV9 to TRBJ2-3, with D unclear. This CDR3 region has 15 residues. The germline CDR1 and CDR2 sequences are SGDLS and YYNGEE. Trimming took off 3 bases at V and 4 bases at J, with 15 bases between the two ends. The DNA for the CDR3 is TGTGCCAGCAGCGCCTACCACTCTGGGGCAGATACGCAGTATTTT. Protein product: CASSAYHSGADTQYF.

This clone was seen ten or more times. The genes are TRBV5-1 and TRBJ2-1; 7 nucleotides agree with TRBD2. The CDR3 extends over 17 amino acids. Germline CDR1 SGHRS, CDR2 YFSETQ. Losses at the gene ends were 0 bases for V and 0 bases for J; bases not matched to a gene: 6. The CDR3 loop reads CASSLDPGGSSYNEQFF. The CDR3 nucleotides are TGCGCCAGCAGCTTGGATCCCGGCGGGAGCTCCTACAATGAGCAGTTCTTC.

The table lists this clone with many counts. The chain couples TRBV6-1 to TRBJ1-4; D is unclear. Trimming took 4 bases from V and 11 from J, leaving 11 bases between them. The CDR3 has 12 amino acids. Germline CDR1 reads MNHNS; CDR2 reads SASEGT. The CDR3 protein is CASSVTWEKLFF. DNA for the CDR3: TGTGCCAGCAGTGTTACCTGGGAGAAACTGTTTTTT.

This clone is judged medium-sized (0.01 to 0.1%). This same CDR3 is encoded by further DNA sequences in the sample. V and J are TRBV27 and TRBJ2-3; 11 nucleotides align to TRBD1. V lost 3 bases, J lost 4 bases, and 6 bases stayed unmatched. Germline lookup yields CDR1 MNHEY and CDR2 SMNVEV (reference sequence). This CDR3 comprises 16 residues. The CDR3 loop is CASSLSDRGRSDTQYF. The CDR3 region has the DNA TGTGCCAGCAGTTTGTCGGACAGGGGGCGTTCAGATACGCAGTATTTT.